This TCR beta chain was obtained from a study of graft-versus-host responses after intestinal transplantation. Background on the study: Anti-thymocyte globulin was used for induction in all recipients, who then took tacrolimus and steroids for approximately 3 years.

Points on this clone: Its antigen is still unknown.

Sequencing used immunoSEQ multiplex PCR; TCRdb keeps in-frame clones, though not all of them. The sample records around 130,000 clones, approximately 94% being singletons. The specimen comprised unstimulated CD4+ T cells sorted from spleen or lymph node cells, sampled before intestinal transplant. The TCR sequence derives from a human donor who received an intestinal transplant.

The CDR3 DNA follows: TGTGCCAGCTCCAACAACGGGGGGCCCAATGAGCAGTTCTTC. Residues: CASSNNGGPNEQFF. The chain is built from TRBV18 and TRBJ2-1, with TRBD2 as a possible D gene (7 bases). CDR3 length: 14 residues. The germline CDR1 and CDR2 sequences are KGHSH and LQKENI. V gave up 6 bases and J gave up 6 bases, with 15 bases separating them.